This TCR beta chain was sequenced during a study of blood T cell repertoires in COVID-19. Overall study context: The cDNA or gDNA used as material had been derived from T cells, B-cell-depleted T cells, or PBMCs.

Source study methods: Estimation of nucleated cell counts was performed using reference gene primer amplification. Produced via immunoSEQ multiplex PCR; TCRdb's table is partial and in-frame only. V and J calls plus clone size are reproduced from that table; the DNA served to infer D and trimming. The sample holds about 300,000 clones, about nine tenths seen once. Germline V gives CDR1 SGHDN, CDR2 FVKESK. V lost 1 base and J lost 0; bases outside the gene matches: 8. The CDR3 runs 18 residues. Clinical history as reported by participants underpinned cohort assignment. All recovered Cohort 3 donors got two negative PCRs, got clearance, or saw symptom resolution.

Sequencing was carried out using PBMCs or T cells enriched from blood (not recorded which). The chain has TRBV14 and TRBJ1-2, with 10 bases matching TRBD1. This clonotype originated in a man younger than 40 who had recovered from COVID-19. The CDR3 spells CASSQGFGTGAANYGYTF. The CDR3 bases are TGTGCCAGCAGCCAAGGGTTCGGGACAGGGGCGGCTAACTATGGCTACACCTTC.